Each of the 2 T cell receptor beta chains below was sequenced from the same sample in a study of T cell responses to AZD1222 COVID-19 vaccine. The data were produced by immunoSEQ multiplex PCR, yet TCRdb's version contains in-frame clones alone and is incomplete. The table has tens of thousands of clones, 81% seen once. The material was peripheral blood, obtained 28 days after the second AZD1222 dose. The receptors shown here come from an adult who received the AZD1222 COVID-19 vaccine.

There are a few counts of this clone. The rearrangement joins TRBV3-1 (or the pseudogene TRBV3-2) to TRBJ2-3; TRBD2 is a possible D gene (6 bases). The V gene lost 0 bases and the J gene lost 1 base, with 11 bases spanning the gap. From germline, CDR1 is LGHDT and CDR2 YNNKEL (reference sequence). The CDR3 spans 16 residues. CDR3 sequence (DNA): TGTGCCAGCAGCCAAGAACTAGCCCAACGCACAGATACGCAGTATTTT. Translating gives CASSQELAQRTDTQYF.

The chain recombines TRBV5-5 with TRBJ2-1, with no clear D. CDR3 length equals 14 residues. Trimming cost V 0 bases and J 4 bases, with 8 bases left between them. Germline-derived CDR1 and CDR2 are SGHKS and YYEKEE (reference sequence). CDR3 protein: CASSLGPNYNEQFF. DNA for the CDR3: TGTGCCAGCAGCTTGGGACCCAATTACAATGAGCAGTTCTTC.